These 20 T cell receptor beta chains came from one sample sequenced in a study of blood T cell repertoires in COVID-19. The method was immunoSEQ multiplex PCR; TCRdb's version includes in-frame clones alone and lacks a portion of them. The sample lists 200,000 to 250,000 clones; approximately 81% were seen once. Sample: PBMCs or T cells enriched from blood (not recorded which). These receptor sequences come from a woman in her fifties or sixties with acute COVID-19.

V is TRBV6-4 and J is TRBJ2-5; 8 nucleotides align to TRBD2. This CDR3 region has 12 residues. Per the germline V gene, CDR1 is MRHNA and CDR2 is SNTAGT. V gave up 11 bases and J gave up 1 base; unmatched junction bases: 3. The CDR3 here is CAAGGAQETQYF. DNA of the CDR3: TGTGCCGCCGGGGGGGCCCAAGAGACCCAGTACTTC.

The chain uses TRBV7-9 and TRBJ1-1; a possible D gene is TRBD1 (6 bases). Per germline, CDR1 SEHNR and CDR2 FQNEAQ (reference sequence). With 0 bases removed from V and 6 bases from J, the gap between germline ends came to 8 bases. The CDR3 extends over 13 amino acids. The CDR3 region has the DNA TGTGCCAGCAGCTTAGCCCCAGGGGCTGAAGCTTTCTTT. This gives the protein CASSLAPGAEAFF.

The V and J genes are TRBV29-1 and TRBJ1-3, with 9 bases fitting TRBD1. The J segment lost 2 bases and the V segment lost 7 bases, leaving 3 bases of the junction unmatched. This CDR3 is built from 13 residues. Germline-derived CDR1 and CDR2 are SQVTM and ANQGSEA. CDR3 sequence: CSARTGAGNTIYF. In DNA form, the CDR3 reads TGCAGCGCCCGGACAGGGGCTGGAAACACCATATATTTT.

In DNA, the CDR3 is TGTGCCAGCAGTCTGGTTGGGCGTGAGCAGTTCTTC. Residues: CASSLVGREQFF. This sequence joins TRBV6-2 or TRBV6-3 and TRBJ2-1, with D uncertain. This CDR3 comprises 12 residues. Trimming pared 5 bases from V and 9 bases from J, leaving 11 bases between. CDR1 and CDR2 (germline): MNHEY, SVGEGT.

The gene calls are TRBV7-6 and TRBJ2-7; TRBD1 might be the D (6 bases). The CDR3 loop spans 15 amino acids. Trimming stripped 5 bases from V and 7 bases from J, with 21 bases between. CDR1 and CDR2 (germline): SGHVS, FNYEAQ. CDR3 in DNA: TGTGCCAGCAGCCCCGGTTTAGTACAGGGCGGGGAGCAGTACTTC. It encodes CASSPGLVQGGEQYF.

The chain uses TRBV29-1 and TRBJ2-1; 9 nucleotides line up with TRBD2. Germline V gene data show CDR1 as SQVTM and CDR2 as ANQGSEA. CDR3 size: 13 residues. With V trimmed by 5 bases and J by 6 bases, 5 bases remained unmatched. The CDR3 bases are TGCAGCGTTTGGGCGGGGGGGGCCAATGAGCAGTTCTTC. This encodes CSVWAGGANEQFF.

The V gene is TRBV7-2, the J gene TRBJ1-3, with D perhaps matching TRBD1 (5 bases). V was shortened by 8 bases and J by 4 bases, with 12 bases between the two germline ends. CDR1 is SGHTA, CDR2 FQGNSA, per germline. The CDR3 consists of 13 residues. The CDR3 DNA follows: TGTGCCAGCGCGGGGCAGACAGGAAACACCATATATTTT. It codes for CASAGQTGNTIYF.

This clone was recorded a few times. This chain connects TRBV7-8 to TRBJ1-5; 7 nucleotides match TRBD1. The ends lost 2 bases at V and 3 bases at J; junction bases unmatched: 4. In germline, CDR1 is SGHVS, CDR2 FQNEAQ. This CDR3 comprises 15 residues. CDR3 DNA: TGTGCCAGCAGCTTACGGGACAGTTTCAATCAGCCCCAGCATTTT. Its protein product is CASSLRDSFNQPQHF. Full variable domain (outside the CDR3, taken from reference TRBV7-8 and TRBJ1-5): GAGVSQSPRYKVAKRGQDVALRCDPISGHVSLFWYQQALGQGPEFLTYFQNEAQLDKSGLPSDRFFAERPEGSVSTLKIQRTQQEDSAVYLCASSLRDSFNQPQHFGDGTRLSIL.

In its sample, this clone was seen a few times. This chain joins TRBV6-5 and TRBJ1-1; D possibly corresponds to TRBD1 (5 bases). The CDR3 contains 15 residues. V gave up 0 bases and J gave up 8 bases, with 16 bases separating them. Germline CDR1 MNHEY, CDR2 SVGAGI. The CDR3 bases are TGTGCCAGCAGTTACTCGGGGGGAAACGCCGACGAAGCTTTCTTT. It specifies CASSYSGGNADEAFF.

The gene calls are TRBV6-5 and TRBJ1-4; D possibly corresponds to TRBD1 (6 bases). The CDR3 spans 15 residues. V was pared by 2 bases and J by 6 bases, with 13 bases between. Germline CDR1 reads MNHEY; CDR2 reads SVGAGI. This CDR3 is CASSYEGGSDEKLFF. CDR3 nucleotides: TGTGCCAGCAGTTACGAGGGGGGGTCCGATGAAAAACTGTTTTTT.

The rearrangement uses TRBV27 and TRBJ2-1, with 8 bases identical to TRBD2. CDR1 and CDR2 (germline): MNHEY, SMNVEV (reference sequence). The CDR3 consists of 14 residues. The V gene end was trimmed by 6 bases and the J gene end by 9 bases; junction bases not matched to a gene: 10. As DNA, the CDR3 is TGTGCCAGCAGAACCGGGACTAGTATTGGTGAGCAGTTCTTC. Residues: CASRTGTSIGEQFF.

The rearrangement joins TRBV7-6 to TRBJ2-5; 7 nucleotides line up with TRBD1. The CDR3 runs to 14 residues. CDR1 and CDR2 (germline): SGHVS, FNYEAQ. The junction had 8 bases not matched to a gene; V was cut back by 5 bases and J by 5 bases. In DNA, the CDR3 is TGTGCCAGCAGCCCCGGGACAGTATTTGAGACCCAGTACTTC. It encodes CASSPGTVFETQYF.

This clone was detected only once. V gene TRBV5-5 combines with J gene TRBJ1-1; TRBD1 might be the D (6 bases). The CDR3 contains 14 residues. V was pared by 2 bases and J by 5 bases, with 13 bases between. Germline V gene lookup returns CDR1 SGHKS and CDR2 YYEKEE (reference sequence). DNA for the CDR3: TGTGCCAGCAGCTTACAGGGTTCAGGGACTGAAGCTTTCTTT. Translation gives CASSLQGSGTEAFF.

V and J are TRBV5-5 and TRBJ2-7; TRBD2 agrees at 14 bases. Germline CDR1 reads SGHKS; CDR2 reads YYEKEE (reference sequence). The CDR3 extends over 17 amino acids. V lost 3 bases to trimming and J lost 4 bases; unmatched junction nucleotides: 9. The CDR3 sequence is CASSSSTGTSGSYEQYF. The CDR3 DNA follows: TGTGCCAGCAGCTCCTCGACCGGGACTAGCGGGAGTTACGAGCAGTACTTC. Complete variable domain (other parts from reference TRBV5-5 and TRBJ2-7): DAGVTQSPTHLIKTRGQQVTLRCSPISGHKSVSWYQQVLGQGPQFIFQYYEKEERGRGNFPDRFSARQFPNYSSELNVNALLLGDSALYLCASSSSTGTSGSYEQYFGPGTRLTVT.

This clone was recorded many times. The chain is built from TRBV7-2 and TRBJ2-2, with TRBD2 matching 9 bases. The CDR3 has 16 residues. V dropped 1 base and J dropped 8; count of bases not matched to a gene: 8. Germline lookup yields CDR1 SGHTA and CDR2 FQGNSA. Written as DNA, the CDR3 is TGTGCCAGCAGCTTAGTGTTGCGGGGGGGCCCTGGGGAGCTGTTTTTT. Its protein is CASSLVLRGGPGELFF. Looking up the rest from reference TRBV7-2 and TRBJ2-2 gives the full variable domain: GAGVSQSPSNKVTEKGKDVELRCDPISGHTALYWYRQSLGQGLEFLIYFQGNSAPDKSGLPSDRFSAERTGGSVSTLTIQRTQQEDSAVYLCASSLVLRGGPGELFFGEGSRLTVL.

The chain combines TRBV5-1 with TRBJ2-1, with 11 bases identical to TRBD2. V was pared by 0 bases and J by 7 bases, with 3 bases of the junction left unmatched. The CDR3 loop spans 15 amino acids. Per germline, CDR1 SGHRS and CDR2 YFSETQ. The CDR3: CASSLETSGNNEQFF. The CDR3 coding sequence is TGCGCCAGCAGCTTGGAGACTAGCGGGAATAATGAGCAGTTCTTC.

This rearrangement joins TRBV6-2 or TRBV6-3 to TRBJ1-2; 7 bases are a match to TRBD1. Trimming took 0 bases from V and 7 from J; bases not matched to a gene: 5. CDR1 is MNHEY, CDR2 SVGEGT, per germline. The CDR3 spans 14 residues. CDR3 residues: CASSYSQGRRGYTF. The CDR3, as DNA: TGTGCCAGCAGTTACTCACAGGGGCGTCGTGGCTACACCTTC.

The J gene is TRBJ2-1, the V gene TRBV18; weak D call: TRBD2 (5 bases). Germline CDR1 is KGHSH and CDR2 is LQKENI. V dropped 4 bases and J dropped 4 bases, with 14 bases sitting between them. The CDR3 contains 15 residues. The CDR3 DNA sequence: TGTGCCAGCTCACTGGACTCTACCGGATACAATGAGCAGTTCTTC. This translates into CASSLDSTGYNEQFF. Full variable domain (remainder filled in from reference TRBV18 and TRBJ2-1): NAGVMQNPRHLVRRRGQEARLRCSPMKGHSHVYWYRQLPEEGLKFMVYLQKENIIDESGMPKERFSAEFPKEGPSILRIQQVVRGDSAAYFCASSLDSTGYNEQFFGPGTRLTVL.

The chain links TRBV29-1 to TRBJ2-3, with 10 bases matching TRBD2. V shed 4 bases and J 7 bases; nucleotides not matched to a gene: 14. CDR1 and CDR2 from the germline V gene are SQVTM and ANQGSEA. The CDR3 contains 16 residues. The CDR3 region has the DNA TGCAGCGTTGGTCCTTCTAGCGGGGGTGTTATGAATACGCAGTATTTT. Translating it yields CSVGPSSGGVMNTQYF.

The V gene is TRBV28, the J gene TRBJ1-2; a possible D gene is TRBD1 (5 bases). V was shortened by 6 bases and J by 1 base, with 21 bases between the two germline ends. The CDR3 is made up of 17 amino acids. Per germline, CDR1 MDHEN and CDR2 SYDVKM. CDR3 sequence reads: CASSYGQLKTYNYGYTF. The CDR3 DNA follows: TGTGCCAGCAGCTATGGACAACTTAAAACCTATAACTATGGCTACACCTTC.